The source of this T cell receptor beta chain is a study of cytomegalovirus exposure and HLA in healthy donors. This PCR relied on a set of 60 Vbeta primers and 13 Jbeta primers. TCRdb's table, derived via immunoSEQ multiplex PCR, lists solely in-frame clones and lacks some. Of 150,000 to 200,000 clones listed, 60% to 80% were seen once; the top ten hold about 0.93%. This clone was recorded a few times. Sequencing was done on a sample of PBMCs. The receptor was derived from a woman between 50 and 59 years old in good health and CMV-seropositive.

In nucleotides, the CDR3 is TGTGCCAGCAGCTCCGTTAGGGGCAACACTGAAGCTTTCTTT. This encodes CASSSVRGNTEAFF. The chain employs TRBV7-8 and TRBJ1-1; D is perhaps TRBD1 (5 bases). The CDR3 has 14 residues. The V end lost 4 bases, the J end lost 2 bases, and 11 bases lay between the germline ends. From germline, CDR1 is SGHVS and CDR2 FQNEAQ. Full variable domain (remainder filled in from reference TRBV7-8 and TRBJ1-1): GAGVSQSPRYKVAKRGQDVALRCDPISGHVSLFWYQQALGQGPEFLTYFQNEAQLDKSGLPSDRFFAERPEGSVSTLKIQRTQQEDSAVYLCASSSVRGNTEAFFGQGTRLTVV.